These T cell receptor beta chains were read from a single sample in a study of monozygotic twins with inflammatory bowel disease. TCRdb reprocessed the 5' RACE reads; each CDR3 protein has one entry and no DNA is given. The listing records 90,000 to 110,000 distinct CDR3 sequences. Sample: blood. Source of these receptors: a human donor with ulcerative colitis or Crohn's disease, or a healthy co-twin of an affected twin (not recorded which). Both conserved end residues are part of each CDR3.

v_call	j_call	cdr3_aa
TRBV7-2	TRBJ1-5	CASSPLTGVNQPQHF
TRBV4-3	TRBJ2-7	CASSQEVGYYEQYF
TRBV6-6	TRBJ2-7	CASSRGARYEQYF
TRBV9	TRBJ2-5	CASSVGLARQYQETQYF
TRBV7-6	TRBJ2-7	CASSLGTLYEQYF
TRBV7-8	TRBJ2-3	CASRLTGDRGIPSTDTQYF
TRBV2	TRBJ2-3	CASSPFRESTDTQYF
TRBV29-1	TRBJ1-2	CSVEPGQGVYGYTF
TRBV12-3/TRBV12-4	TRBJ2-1	CASSFRRGGLDEQFF
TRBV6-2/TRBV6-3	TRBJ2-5	CASSRGGSYPETQYF
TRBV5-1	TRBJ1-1	CASSTDGGGVTEAFF
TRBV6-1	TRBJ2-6	CASSERLVTGGFSGANVLTF
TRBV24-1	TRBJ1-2	CDTSGPLPGASNYGYTF
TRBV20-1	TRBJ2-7	CSALGQGNYEQYF
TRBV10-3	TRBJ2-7	CAISDRGSYEQYF
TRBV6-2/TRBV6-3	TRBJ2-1	CASSYESSTTYNEQFF
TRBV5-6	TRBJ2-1	CASRNPREPYNEQFF